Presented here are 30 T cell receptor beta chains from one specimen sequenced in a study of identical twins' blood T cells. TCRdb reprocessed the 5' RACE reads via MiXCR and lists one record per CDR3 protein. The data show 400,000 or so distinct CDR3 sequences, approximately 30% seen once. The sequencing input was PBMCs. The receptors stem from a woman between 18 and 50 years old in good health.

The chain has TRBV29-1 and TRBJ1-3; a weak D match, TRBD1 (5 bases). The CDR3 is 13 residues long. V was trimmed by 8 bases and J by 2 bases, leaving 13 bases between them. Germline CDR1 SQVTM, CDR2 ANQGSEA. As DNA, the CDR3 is TGCAGCATTAGCAGGGAGGCTGGAAACACCATATATTTT. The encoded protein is CSISREAGNTIYF.

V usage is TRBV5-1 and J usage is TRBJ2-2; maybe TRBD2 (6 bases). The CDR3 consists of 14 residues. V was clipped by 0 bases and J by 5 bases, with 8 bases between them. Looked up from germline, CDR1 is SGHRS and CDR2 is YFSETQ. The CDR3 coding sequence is TGCGCCAGCAGCTTGGAGGGGAGGACCGGGGAGCTGTTTTTT. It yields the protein CASSLEGRTGELFF.

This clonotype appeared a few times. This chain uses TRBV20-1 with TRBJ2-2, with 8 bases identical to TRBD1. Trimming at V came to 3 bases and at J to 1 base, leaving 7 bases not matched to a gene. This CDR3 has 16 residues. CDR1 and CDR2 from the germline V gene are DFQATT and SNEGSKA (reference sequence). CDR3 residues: CSASRRGQGNTGELFF. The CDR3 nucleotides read TGCAGTGCTAGTCGTCGAGGACAGGGGAACACCGGGGAGCTGTTTTTT.

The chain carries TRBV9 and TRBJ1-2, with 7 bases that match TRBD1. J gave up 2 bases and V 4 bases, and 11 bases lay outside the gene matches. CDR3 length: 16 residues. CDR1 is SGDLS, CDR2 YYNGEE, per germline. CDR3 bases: TGTGCCAGCAGCCCGCGTCGGGGACAGTTAAACTATGGCTACACCTTC. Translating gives CASSPRRGQLNYGYTF.

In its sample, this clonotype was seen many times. The CDR3 loop is CASSPLDSYEQYF. Here the CDR3 DNA reads TGTGCCAGCAGCCCCCTGGATTCCTACGAGCAGTACTTC. The rearrangement uses TRBV12-3 or TRBV12-4 and TRBJ2-7; D is unclear. The CDR3 sequence is 13 residues long. The V and J ends lost 6 bases and 1 base respectively, with 10 bases between them.

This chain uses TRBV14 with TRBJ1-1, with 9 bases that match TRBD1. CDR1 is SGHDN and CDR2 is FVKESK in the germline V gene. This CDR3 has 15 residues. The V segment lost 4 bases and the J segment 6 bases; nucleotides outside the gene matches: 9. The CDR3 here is CASSPKQGAGAEAFF. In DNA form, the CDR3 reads TGTGCCAGCAGCCCAAAACAGGGGGCTGGCGCTGAAGCTTTCTTT.

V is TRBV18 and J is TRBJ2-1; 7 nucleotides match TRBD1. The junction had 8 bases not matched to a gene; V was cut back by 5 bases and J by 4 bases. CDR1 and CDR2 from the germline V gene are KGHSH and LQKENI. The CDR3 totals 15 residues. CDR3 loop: CASSAGQVRYNEQFF. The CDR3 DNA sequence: TGTGCCAGCTCAGCCGGACAGGTTAGATACAATGAGCAGTTCTTC.

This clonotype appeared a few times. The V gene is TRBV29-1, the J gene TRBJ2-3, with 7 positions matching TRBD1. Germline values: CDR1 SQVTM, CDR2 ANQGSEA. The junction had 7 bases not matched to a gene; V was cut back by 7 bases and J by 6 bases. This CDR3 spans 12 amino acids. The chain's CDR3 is CSAATGVDTQYF. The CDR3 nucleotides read TGCAGCGCCGCCACAGGGGTGGATACGCAGTATTTT.

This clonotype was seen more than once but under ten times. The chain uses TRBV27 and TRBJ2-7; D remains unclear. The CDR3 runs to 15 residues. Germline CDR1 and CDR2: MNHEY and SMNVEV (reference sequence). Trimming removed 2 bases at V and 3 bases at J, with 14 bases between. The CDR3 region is CASSLGQKGYYEQYF. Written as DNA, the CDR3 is TGTGCCAGCAGTTTAGGGCAGAAAGGGTACTACGAGCAGTACTTC.

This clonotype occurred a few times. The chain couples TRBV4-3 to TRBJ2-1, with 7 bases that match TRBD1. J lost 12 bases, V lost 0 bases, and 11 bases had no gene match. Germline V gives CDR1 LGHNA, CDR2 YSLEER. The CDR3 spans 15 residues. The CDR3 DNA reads TGCGCCAGCAGCCAAGATATCGCTTCAGGGGGTTGGCAGTTCTTC. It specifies CASSQDIASGGWQFF.

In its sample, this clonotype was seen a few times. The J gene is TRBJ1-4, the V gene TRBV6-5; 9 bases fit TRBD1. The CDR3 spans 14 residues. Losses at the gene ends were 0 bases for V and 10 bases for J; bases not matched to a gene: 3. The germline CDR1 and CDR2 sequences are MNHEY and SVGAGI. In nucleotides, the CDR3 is TGTGCCAGCAGTTACTCCGCGGGACAGGGAAAACTGTTTTTT. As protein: CASSYSAGQGKLFF.

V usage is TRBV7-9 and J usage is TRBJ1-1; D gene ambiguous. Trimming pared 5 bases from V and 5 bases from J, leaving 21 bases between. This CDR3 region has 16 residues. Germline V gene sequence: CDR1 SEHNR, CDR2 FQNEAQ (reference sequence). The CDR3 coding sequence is TGTGCCAGCAGCCCCTTTTGGGGTACCTCGGAGACTGAAGCTTTCTTT. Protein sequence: CASSPFWGTSETEAFF.

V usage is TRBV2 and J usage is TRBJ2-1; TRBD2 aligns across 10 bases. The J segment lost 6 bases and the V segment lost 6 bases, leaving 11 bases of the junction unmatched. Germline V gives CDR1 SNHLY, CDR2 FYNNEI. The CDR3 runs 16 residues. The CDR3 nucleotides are TGTGCCAGCAGCCCAACTCTAGCGGGAGCTGTCAATGAGCAGTTCTTC. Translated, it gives CASSPTLAGAVNEQFF.

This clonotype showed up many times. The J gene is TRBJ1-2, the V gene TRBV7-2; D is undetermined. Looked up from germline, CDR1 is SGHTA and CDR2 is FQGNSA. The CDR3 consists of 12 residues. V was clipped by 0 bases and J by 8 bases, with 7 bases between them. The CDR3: CASSLAYVGYTF. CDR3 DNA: TGTGCCAGCAGCTTAGCCTACGTAGGCTACACCTTC.

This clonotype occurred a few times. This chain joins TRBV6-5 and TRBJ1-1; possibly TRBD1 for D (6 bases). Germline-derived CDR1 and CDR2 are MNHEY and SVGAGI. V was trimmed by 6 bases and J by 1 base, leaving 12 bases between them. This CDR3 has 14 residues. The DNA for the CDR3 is TGTGCCAGCAGCAGGGGACACGCGAACACTGAAGCTTTCTTT. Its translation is CASSRGHANTEAFF.

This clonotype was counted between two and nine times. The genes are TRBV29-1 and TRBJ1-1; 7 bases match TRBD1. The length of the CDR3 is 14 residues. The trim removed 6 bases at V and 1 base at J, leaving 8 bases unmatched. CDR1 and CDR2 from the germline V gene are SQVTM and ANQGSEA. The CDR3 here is CSVRQGSANTEAFF. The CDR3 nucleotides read TGCAGCGTGAGACAGGGATCAGCGAACACTGAAGCTTTCTTT.

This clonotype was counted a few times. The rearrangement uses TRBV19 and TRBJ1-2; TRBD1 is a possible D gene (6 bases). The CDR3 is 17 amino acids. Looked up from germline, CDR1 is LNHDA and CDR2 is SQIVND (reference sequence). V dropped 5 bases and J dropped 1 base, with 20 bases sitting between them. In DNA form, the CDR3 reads TGTGCCAGTAGTTTCACAAGGGGGACGCCTAATAACTATGGCTACACCTTC. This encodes CASSFTRGTPNNYGYTF.

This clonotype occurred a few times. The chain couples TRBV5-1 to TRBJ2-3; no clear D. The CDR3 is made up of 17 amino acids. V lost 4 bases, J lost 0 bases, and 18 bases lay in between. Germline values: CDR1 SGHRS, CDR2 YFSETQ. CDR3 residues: CASSLTGSVPSTDTQYF. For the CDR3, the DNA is TGCGCCAGCAGCCTCACCGGGTCCGTTCCTAGCACAGATACGCAGTATTTT.

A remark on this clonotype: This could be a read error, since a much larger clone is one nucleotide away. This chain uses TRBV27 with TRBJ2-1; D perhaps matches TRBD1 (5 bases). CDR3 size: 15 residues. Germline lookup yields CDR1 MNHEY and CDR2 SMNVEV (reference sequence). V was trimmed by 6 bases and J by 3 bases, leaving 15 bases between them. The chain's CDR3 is CASRPTTARYNEQFF. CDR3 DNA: TGTGCCAGCAGACCGACGACAGCCCGCTACAATGAGCAGTTCTTC.

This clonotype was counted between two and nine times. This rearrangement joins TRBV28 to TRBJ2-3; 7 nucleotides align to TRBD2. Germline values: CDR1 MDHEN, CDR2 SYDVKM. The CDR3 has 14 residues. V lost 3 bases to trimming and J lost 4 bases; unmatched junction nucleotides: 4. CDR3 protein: CASSFGGSSDTQYF. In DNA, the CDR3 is TGTGCCAGCAGTTTTGGCGGGAGCTCAGATACGCAGTATTTT.

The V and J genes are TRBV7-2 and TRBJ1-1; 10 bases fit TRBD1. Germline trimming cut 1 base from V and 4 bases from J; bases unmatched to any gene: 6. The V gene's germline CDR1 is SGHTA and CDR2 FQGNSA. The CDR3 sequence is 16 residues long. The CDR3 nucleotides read TGTGCCAGCAGCTTAGTTGGACAGGGGGGGAGCACTGAAGCTTTCTTT. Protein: CASSLVGQGGSTEAFF. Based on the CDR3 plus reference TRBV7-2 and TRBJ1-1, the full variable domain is GAGVSQSPSNKVTEKGKDVELRCDPISGHTALYWYRQSLGQGLEFLIYFQGNSAPDKSGLPSDRFSAERTGGSVSTLTIQRTQQEDSAVYLCASSLVGQGGSTEAFFGQGTRLTVV.

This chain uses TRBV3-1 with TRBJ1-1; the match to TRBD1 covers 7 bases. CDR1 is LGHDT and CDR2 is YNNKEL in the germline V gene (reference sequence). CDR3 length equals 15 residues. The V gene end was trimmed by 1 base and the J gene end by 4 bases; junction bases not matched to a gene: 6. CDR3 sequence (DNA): TGTGCCAGCAGCCAAGGCGGCAGGGGGGGCACTGAAGCTTTCTTT. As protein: CASSQGGRGGTEAFF.

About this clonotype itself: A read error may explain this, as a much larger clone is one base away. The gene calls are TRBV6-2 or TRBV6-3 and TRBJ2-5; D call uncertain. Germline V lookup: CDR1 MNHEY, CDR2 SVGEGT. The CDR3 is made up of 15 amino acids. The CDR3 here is CASSYGGGFQETQHF. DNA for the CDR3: TGTGCCAGCAGTTACGGTGGCGGTTTCCAAGAGACCCAGCACTTC.

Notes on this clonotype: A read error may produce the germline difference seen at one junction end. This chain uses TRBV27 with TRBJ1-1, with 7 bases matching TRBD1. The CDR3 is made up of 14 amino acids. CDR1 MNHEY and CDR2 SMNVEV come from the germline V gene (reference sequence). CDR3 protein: CVSSTQIQGSEAFF. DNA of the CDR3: TGTGTCAGCAGTACGCAAATACAGGGGTCTGAAGCTTTCTTT.

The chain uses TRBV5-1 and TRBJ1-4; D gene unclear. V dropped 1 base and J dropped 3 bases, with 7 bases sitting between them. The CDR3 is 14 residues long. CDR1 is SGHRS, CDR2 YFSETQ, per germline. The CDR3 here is CASSLSPPNEKLFF. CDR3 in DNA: TGCGCCAGCAGCTTGTCTCCCCCTAATGAAAAACTGTTTTTT. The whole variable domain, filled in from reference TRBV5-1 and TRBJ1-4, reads KAGVTQTPRYLIKTRGQQVTLSCSPISGHRSVSWYQQTPGQGLQFLFEYFSETQRNKGNFPGRFSGRQFSNSRSEMNVSTLELGDSALYLCASSLSPPNEKLFFGSGTQLSVL.

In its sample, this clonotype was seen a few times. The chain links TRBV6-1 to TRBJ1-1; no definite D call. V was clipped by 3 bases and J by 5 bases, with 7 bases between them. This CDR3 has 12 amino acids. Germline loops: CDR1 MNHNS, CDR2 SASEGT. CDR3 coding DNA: TGTGCCAGCAGTGATTGGGGTACTGAAGCTTTCTTT. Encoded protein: CASSDWGTEAFF.

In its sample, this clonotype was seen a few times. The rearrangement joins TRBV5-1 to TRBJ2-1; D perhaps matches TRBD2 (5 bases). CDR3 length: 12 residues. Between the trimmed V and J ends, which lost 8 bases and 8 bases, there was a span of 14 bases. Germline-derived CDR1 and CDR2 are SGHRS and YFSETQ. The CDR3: CASRNDGDEQFF. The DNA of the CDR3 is TGCGCCAGTCGAAATGACGGGGATGAGCAGTTCTTC. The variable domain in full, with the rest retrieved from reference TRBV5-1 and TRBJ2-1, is KAGVTQTPRYLIKTRGQQVTLSCSPISGHRSVSWYQQTPGQGLQFLFEYFSETQRNKGNFPGRFSGRQFSNSRSEMNVSTLELGDSALYLCASRNDGDEQFFGPGTRLTVL.

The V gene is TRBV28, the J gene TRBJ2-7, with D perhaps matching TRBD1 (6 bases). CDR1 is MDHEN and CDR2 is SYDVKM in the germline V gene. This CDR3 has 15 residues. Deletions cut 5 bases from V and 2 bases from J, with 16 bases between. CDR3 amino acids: CASSHAGTGTYEQYF. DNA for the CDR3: TGTGCCAGCAGTCATGCAGGTACAGGGACCTACGAGCAGTACTTC.

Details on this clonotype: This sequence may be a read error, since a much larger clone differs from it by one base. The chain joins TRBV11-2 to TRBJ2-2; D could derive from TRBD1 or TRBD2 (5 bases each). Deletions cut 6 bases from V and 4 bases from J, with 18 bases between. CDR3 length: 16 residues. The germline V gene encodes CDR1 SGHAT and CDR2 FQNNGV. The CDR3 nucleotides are TGTGCCAGCAGAGACGTGACTAAGGGGAGCACCGGGGAGCTGTTTTTT. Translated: CASRDVTKGSTGELFF. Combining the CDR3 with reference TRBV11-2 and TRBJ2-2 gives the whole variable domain EAGVAQSPRYKIIEKRQSVAFWCNPISGHATLYWYQQILGQGPKLLIQFQNNGVVDDSQLPKDRFSAERLKGVDSTLKIQPAKLEDSAVYLCASRDVTKGSTGELFFGEGSRLTVL.

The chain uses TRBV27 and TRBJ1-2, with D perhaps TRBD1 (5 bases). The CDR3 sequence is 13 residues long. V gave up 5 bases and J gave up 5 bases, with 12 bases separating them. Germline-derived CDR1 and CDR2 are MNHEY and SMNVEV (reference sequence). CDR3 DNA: TGTGCCAGCAGTATAGGGACCGCTTATGGCTACACCTTC. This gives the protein CASSIGTAYGYTF.